The clone carrying this T cell receptor (beta chain) occurred once. Its matching antigen is unknown. Every one of the donors was a Caucasian adult that lived in Nashville, Tennessee. A deep-level run was used for the assay. Sequencing used immunoSEQ multiplex PCR; TCRdb keeps in-frame clones, though not all of them. This table has roughly 1.5 million clones, approximately 98% appearing once. The data originate from a study of shared clonotypes between healthy human individuals. The germline V and J ends were trimmed by 1 base and 9 bases, with 7 bases remaining between them. This CDR3 contains 11 residues. Germline CDR1 DFQATT, CDR2 SNEGSKA (reference sequence). Study-wide results and limits: Clonotype sharing among the donors was expected to vary with sequencing depth. Of the naive CD4 clonotypes, roughly 5% were shared across several donors.

The origin of this receptor is a man aged 25 to 45 in good health. Sequencing was carried out using naive CD4+ T cells sorted from blood. Subset denoted: CD45RA+ positively selected. This chain links TRBV20-1 with TRBJ2-1, with D hard to call. This CDR3 is CSARVVFEQFF. CDR3 in DNA: TGCAGTGCTAGAGTAGTTTTTGAGCAGTTCTTC.